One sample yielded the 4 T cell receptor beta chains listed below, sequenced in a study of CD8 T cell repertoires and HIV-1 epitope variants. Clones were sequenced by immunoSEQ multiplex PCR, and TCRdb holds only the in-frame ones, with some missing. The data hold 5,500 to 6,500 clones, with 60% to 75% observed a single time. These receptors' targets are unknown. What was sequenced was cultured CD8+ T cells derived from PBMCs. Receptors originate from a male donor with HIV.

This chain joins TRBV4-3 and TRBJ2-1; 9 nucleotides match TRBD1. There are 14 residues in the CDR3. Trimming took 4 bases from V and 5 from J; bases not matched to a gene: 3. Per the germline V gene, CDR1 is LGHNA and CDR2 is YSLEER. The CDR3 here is CASSRDRVNNEQFF. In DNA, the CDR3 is TGCGCCAGCAGCCGGGACAGGGTTAACAATGAGCAGTTCTTC.

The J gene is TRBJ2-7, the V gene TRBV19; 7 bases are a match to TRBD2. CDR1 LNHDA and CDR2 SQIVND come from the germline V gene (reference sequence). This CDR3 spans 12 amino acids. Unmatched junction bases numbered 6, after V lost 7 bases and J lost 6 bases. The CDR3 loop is CASTPGEGEQYF. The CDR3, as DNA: TGTGCCAGTACCCCCGGGGAGGGCGAGCAGTACTTC.

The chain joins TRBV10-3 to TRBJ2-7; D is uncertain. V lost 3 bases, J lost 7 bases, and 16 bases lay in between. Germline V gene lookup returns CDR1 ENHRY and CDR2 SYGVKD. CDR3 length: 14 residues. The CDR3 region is CAISDSSGVSEQYF. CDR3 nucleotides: TGTGCCATCAGTGACTCCAGTGGGGTTTCGGAGCAGTACTTC.

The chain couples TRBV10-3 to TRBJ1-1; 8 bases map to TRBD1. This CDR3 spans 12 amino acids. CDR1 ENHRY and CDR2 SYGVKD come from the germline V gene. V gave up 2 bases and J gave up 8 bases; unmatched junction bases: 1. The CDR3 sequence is CAISERTGEAFF. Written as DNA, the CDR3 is TGTGCCATCAGTGAGAGGACAGGGGAAGCTTTCTTT.